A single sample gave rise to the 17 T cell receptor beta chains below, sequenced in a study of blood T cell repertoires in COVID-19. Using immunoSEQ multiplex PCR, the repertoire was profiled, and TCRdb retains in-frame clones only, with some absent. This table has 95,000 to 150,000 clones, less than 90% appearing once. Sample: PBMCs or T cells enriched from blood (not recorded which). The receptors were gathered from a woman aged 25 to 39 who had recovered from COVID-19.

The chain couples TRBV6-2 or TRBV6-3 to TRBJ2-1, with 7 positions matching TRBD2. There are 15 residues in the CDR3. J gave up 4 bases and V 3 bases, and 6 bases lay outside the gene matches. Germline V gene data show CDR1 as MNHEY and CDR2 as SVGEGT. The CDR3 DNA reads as TGTGCCAGCAGTTATGCGGGAGAGAGTTACAATGAGCAGTTCTTC. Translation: CASSYAGESYNEQFF.

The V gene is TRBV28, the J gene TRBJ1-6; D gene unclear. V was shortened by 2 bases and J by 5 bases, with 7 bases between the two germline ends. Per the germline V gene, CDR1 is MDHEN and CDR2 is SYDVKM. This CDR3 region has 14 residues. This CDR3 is CASSLRVDNSPLHF. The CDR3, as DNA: TGTGCCAGCAGTTTACGAGTTGATAATTCACCCCTCCACTTT.

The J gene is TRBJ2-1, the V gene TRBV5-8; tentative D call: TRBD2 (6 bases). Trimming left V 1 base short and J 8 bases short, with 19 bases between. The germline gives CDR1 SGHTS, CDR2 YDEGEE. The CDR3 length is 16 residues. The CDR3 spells CASSLFFGGIGDEQFF. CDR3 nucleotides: TGTGCCAGCAGCTTGTTTTTCGGCGGGATAGGGGATGAGCAGTTCTTC. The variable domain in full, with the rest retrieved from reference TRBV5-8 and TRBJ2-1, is EAGVTQSPTHLIKTRGQQATLRCSPISGHTSVYWYQQALGLGLQFLLWYDEGEERNRGNFPPRFSGRQFPNYSSELNVNALELEDSALYLCASSLFFGGIGDEQFFGPGTRLTVL.

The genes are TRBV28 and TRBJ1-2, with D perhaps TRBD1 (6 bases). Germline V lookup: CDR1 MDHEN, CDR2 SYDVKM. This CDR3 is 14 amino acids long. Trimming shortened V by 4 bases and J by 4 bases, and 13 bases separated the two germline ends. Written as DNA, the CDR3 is TGTGCCAGCAGTTCCCACAGGGCTGGCTATGGCTACACCTTC. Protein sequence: CASSSHRAGYGYTF.

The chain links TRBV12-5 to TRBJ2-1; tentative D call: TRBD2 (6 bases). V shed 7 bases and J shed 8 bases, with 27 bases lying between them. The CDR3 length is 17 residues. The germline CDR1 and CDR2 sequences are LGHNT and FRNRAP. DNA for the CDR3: TGTGCTAGTGCTCGGGGAGGAGCGGGCCCGCTTCTTTATGAGCAGTTCTTC. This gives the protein CASARGGAGPLLYEQFF.

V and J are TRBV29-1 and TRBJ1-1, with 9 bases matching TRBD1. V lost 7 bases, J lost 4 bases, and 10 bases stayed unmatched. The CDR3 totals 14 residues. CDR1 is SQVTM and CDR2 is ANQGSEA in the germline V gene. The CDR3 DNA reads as TGCAGCGCTGCAGTTGGGACAGGGATCACTGAAGCTTTCTTT. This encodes CSAAVGTGITEAFF.

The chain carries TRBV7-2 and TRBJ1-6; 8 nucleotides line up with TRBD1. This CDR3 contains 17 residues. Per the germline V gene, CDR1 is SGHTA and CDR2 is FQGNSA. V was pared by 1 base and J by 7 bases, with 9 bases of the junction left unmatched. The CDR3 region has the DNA TGTGCCAGCAGCTTAGGTGGCGGGACAGGCGCAAATTCACCCCTCCACTTT. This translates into CASSLGGGTGANSPLHF. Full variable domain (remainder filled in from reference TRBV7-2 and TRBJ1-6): GAGVSQSPSNKVTEKGKDVELRCDPISGHTALYWYRQSLGQGLEFLIYFQGNSAPDKSGLPSDRFSAERTGGSVSTLTIQRTQQEDSAVYLCASSLGGGTGANSPLHFGNGTRLTVT.

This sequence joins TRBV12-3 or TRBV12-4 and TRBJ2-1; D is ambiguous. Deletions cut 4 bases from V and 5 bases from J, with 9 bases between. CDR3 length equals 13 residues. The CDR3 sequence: CASSWVGDNEQFF. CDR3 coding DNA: TGTGCCAGCAGTTGGGTGGGCGACAATGAGCAGTTCTTC.

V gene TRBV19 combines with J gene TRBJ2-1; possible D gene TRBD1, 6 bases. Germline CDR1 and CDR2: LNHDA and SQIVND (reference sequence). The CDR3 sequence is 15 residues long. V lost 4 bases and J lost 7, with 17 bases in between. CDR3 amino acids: CASSTNPGAGNEQFF. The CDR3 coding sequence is TGTGCCAGTAGTACTAACCCAGGGGCAGGGAATGAGCAGTTCTTC.

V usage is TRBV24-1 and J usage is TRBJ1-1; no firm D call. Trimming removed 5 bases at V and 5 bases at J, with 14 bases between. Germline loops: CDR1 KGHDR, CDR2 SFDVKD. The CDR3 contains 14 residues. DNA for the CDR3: TGTGCCACCAGTGCAGAGGGCATGGGGACTGAAGCTTTCTTT. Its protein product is CATSAEGMGTEAFF.

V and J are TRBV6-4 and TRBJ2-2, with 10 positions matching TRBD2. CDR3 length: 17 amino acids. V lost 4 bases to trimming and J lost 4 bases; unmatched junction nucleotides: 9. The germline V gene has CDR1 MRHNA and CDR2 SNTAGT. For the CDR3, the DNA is TGTGCCAGCAGTGCGCGCTCTAGCGGGAGAATCACCGGGGAGCTGTTTTTT. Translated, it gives CASSARSSGRITGELFF.

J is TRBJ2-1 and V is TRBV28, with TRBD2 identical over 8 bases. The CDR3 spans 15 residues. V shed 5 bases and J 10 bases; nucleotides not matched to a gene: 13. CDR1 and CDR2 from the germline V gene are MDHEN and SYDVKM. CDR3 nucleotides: TGTGCCAGCAGTCCGGGACTAGGTCGTTTGGCCGAGCAGTTCTTC. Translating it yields CASSPGLGRLAEQFF.

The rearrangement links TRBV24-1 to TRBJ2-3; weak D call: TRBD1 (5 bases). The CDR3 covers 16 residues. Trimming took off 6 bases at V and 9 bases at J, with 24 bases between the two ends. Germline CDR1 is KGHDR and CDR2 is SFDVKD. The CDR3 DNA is TGTGCCACCAGTTCCCAGGGCAATCCACGGCTGGTAACGCAGTATTTT. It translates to CATSSQGNPRLVTQYF.

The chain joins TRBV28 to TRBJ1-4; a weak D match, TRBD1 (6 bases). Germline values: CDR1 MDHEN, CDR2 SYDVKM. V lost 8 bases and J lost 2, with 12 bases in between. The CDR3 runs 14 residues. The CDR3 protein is CASGHTGTNEKLFF. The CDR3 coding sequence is TGTGCCAGCGGTCACACAGGGACTAATGAAAAACTGTTTTTT. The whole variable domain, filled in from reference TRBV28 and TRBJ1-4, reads DVKVTQSSRYLVKRTGEKVFLECVQDMDHENMFWYRQDPGLGLRLIYFSYDVKMKEKGDIPEGYSVSREKKERFSLILESASTNQTSMYLCASGHTGTNEKLFFGSGTQLSVL.

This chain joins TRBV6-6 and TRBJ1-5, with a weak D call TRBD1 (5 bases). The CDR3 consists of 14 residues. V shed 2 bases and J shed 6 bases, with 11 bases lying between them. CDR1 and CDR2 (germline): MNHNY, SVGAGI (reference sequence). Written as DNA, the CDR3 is TGTGCCAGCAGTTACGGAGGGGCGGGTCAGCCCCAGCATTTT. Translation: CASSYGGAGQPQHF.

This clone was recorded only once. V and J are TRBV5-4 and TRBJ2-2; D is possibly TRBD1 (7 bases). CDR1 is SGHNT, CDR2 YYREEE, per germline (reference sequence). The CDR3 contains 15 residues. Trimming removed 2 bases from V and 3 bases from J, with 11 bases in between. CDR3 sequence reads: CASSFGRGDTGELFF. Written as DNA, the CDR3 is TGTGCCAGCAGCTTTGGCAGGGGGGACACCGGGGAGCTGTTTTTT.

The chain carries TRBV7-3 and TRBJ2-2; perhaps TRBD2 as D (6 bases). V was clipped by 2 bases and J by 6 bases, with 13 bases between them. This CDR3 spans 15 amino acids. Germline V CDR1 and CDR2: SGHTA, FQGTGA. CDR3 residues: CASSLGDRLAGELFF. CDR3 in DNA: TGTGCCAGCAGCTTAGGGGATAGACTAGCCGGGGAGCTGTTTTTT.